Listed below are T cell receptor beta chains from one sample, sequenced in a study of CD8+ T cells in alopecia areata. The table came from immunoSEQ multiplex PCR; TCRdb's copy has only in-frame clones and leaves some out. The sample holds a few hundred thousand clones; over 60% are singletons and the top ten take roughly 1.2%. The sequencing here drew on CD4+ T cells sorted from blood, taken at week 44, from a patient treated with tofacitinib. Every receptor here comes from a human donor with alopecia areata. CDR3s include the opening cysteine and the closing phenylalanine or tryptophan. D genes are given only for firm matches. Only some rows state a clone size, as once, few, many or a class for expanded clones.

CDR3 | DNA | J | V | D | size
CASSSTGVNTEAFF | TGTGCCAGCAGCTCGACAGGGGTCAACACTGAAGCTTTCTTT | TRBJ1-1 | TRBV7-6 | TRBD1 | -
CASSPSDRGNYGYTF | TGTGCCAGCTCACCGTCGGACAGGGGGAACTATGGCTACACCTTC | TRBJ1-2 | TRBV18 | TRBD1 | -
CAWEPLDRYTEAFF | TGTGCCTGGGAGCCTCTCGACCGATACACTGAAGCTTTCTTT | TRBJ1-1 | TRBV30 | - | -
CSASSRGLGVGYTF | TGCAGCGCGAGCTCCAGGGGGCTCGGAGTTGGCTACACCTTC | TRBJ1-2 | TRBV29-1 | TRBD1 | -
CATKERGRYEQYF | TGTGCCACCAAGGAGAGGGGGAGGTACGAGCAGTACTTC | TRBJ2-7 | TRBV19 | - | -
CASSTRATDNEQFF | TGTGCCAGCAGCACAAGGGCAACCGACAATGAGCAGTTCTTC | TRBJ2-1 | TRBV11-3 | - | -
CASSSRDSSSTDTQYF | TGTGCCAGTAGTTCACGGGACTCATCTTCCACAGATACGCAGTATTTT | TRBJ2-3 | TRBV19 | - | -
CSVEGEGWLYGYTF | TGCAGCGTTGAAGGGGAAGGATGGTTGTATGGCTACACCTTC | TRBJ1-2 | TRBV29-1 | - | -
CSVERQGVGSGYTF | TGCAGCGTTGAGCGACAGGGGGTAGGCTCGGGCTACACCTTC | TRBJ1-2 | TRBV29-1 | TRBD1 | -
CASSNTGQAFF | TGTGCCAGCAGTAACACAGGGCAAGCTTTCTTT | TRBJ1-1 | TRBV6-5 | - | -
CASSLVSGVSGYTF | TGTGCCAGCAGTTTAGTTTCGGGTGTTAGTGGCTACACCTTC | TRBJ1-2 | TRBV27 | - | -
CASSLDSAGTQYF | TGTGCCAGCAGCTTGGACTCCGCGGGGACCCAGTACTTC | TRBJ2-5 | TRBV2 | - | -
CASSESRVNSPLHF | TGTGCCAGCAGTGAATCAAGAGTTAATTCACCCCTCCACTTT | TRBJ1-6 | TRBV2 | - | -
CASSLVASSTDTQYF | TGCGCCAGCAGCTTGGTGGCTTCTAGCACAGATACGCAGTATTTT | TRBJ2-3 | TRBV5-1 | - | once
CASSLMWPYNEQFF | TGTGCCAGTAGTCTCATGTGGCCCTACAATGAGCAGTTCTTC | TRBJ2-1 | TRBV19 | - | -
CATSRERSNIQYF | TGTGCCACCAGCAGAGAAAGGAGTAACATTCAGTACTTC | TRBJ2-4 | TRBV15 | - | -
CSVRGVAKNIQYF | TGCAGCGTTCGCGGGGTAGCCAAAAACATTCAGTACTTC | TRBJ2-4 | TRBV29-1 | - | few
CASRPDRAGANVLTF | TGTGCCAGCAGACCCGACAGGGCTGGGGCCAACGTCCTGACTTTC | TRBJ2-6 | TRBV6-5 | TRBD1 | -
CASSQGGGTGRFGGYTF | TGCGCCAGCAGCCAAGGGGGCGGGACAGGGAGGTTTGGTGGCTACACCTTC | TRBJ1-2 | TRBV4-3 | TRBD1 | few
CASRDTGALTDTQYF | TGTGCCAGCAGAGACACAGGGGCCCTCACAGATACGCAGTATTTT | TRBJ2-3 | TRBV2 | TRBD1 | -
CASSRTDVYTGELFF | TGTGCCAGCAGCCGCACCGACGTATACACCGGGGAGCTGTTTTTT | TRBJ2-2 | TRBV11-1 | - | -
CATSRDGYGYTF | TGTGCCACCAGCCGAGACGGCTATGGCTACACCTTC | TRBJ1-2 | TRBV15 | - | -
CASTMTREHNSPLHF | TGTGCCAGCACCATGACAAGGGAACATAATTCACCCCTCCACTTT | TRBJ1-6 | TRBV4-2 | - | few
CASSVVGRASSRTGELFF | TGTGCCAGCAGCGTAGTTGGCAGGGCGTCGAGTCGCACCGGGGAGCTGTTTTTT | TRBJ2-2 | TRBV9 | - | -
CASSIVQAGANVLTF | TGTGCCAGTAGTATTGTACAAGCAGGGGCCAACGTCCTGACTTTC | TRBJ2-6 | TRBV19 | - | -
CATTEDYEQYF | TGTGCCACCACAGAGGACTACGAGCAGTACTTC | TRBJ2-7 | TRBV25-1 | - | -
CAWSVDSRAFF | TGTGCCTGGAGTGTAGACAGTCGAGCTTTCTTT | TRBJ1-1 | TRBV30 | - | many
CASSLIQGAGQREDTQYF | TGTGCCAGCAGCTTGATACAGGGGGCAGGCCAGAGAGAGGATACGCAGTATTTT | TRBJ2-3 | TRBV5-6 | TRBD1 | -
CASSLVPGNQPQHF | TGTGCCAGCAGCTTAGTCCCAGGAAATCAGCCCCAGCATTTT | TRBJ1-5 | TRBV7-2 | - | few
CASSGNSGMSPLHF | TGTGCCAGCAGTGGAAATTCGGGAATGTCACCCCTCCACTTT | TRBJ1-6 | TRBV25-1 | - | -
CASSPSPGVMSEAFF | TGTGCCAGCAGCCCAAGTCCAGGGGTGATGTCTGAAGCTTTCTTT | TRBJ1-1 | TRBV7-2 | - | -
CSVDRAETEAFF | TGCAGCGTAGACAGGGCGGAGACTGAAGCTTTCTTT | TRBJ1-1 | TRBV29-1 | TRBD1 | few
CASSMDGQQNEKLFF | TGCGCCAGCAGCATGGATGGACAGCAAAATGAAAAACTGTTTTTT | TRBJ1-4 | TRBV5-1 | - | -
CATSRDGGAETQYF | TGTGCCACCAGCAGAGATGGGGGCGCGGAGACCCAGTACTTC | TRBJ2-5 | TRBV15 | - | -
CASSLAGQITGELFF | TGTGCCAGCAGCTTAGCGGGACAGATCACCGGGGAGCTGTTTTTT | TRBJ2-2 | TRBV7-2 | TRBD1 | -
CASSDRGFEQFF | TGTGCCAGCAGTGACAGGGGATTTGAGCAGTTCTTC | TRBJ2-1 | TRBV25-1 | - | -
CASSRGNLEKTGGTGEQYF | TGTGCCAGCAGTCGAGGAAACCTGGAAAAGACAGGGGGCACGGGGGAGCAGTACTTC | TRBJ2-7 | TRBV27 | TRBD1 | few
CASSLLDRRGNEQFF | TGTGCCAGCAGCTTGCTAGACAGGAGAGGGAATGAGCAGTTCTTC | TRBJ2-1 | TRBV5-6 | - | -
CASGGPGGSNYGYTF | TGTGCCAGCGGTGGCCCCGGGGGTTCTAACTATGGCTACACCTTC | TRBJ1-2 | TRBV6-6 | - | once
CASTRSGASYGYTF | TGTGCCAGCACTCGATCCGGGGCGAGCTATGGCTACACCTTC | TRBJ1-2 | TRBV2 | - | few
CASTGTDRAEQYF | TGTGCCAGCACCGGAACAGACAGGGCAGAGCAGTACTTC | TRBJ2-7 | TRBV28 | TRBD1 | few
CASSNTGTGLKFF | TGTGCCAGCAGTAACACCGGGACAGGTCTTAAGTTCTTC | TRBJ2-1 | TRBV2 | TRBD1 | -
CSVADLVNTEAFF | TGCAGCGTTGCTGATTTGGTGAACACTGAAGCTTTCTTT | TRBJ1-1 | TRBV29-1 | - | -
CASSQVQTYGYTF | TGTGCCAGCAGCCAAGTACAGACTTATGGCTACACCTTC | TRBJ1-2 | TRBV14 | - | -
CASSQYGGYEQYF | TGTGCCAGCAGCCAGTACGGAGGCTACGAGCAGTACTTC | TRBJ2-7 | TRBV5-6 | - | -
CASSLARASYEQYF | TGCGCCAGCAGCTTGGCACGGGCTAGCTACGAGCAGTACTTC | TRBJ2-7 | TRBV5-1 | - | -